This passage covers 22 T cell receptor beta chains from one sample sequenced in a study of Ad26.COV2.S vaccination and SARS-CoV-2 variants. The treatment denotes: some 20 received Ad26.COV2.S at low or high dose, single or two shots; five or six received placebo; per-sample allocation not given. Samples came from day 63 after the first vaccine or placebo injection. TCRdb's table, derived via immunoSEQ multiplex PCR, lists solely in-frame clones and lacks some. Of 300,000 to 400,000 clones in the sample, around 89% are singletons; the top ten hold approximately 5%. Here the sequenced sample was peripheral blood, taken in a trial of Ad26.COV2.S vaccine versus placebo. The source of these receptors is a person between 18 and 59 years old who received the Ad26.COV2.S COVID-19 vaccine or a placebo.

The rearrangement uses TRBV3-1 (or the pseudogene TRBV3-2) and TRBJ1-2; D not resolved. Trimming removed 4 bases at V and 7 bases at J, with 19 bases between. From germline, CDR1 is LGHDT and CDR2 YNNKEL (reference sequence). This CDR3 is built from 15 residues. CDR3 sequence: CASSPTLLSLAGYTF. Here the CDR3 DNA reads TGTGCCAGCAGCCCAACCCTCCTAAGTTTAGCTGGCTACACCTTC.

The chain employs TRBV7-2 and TRBJ2-5; D is possibly TRBD2 (5 bases). This CDR3 is 13 amino acids long. V gave up 3 bases and J gave up 5 bases, with 10 bases separating them. Germline CDR1 SGHTA, CDR2 FQGNSA. CDR3 nucleotide sequence: TGTGCCAGCAGCTTGGCCCGAGGGGAGACCCAGTACTTC. It translates to CASSLARGETQYF. Complete variable domain (other parts from reference TRBV7-2 and TRBJ2-5): GAGVSQSPSNKVTEKGKDVELRCDPISGHTALYWYRQSLGQGLEFLIYFQGNSAPDKSGLPSDRFSAERTGGSVSTLTIQRTQQEDSAVYLCASSLARGETQYFGPGTRLLVL.

V is TRBV5-1 and J is TRBJ2-3; D uncertain. The CDR3 loop spans 14 amino acids. The V and J ends lost 3 bases and 2 bases respectively, with 10 bases between them. The germline V gene has CDR1 SGHRS and CDR2 YFSETQ. CDR3 nucleotide sequence: TGCGCCAGCAGCTCCGAAACAACCACAGATACGCAGTATTTT. Amino acid sequence: CASSSETTTDTQYF.

This chain links TRBV5-1 with TRBJ1-3; 7 positions match TRBD1. The CDR3 totals 15 residues. Per the germline V gene, CDR1 is SGHRS and CDR2 is YFSETQ. Germline trimming cut 4 bases from V and 0 bases from J; bases unmatched to any gene: 4. As DNA, the CDR3 is TGCGCCAGCAGCCCGGGACAGATCTCTGGAAACACCATATATTTT. This encodes CASSPGQISGNTIYF.

This clone was observed a single time. The gene calls are TRBV19 and TRBJ1-1; D remains unclear. The V end was cut by 2 bases, the J end by 1 base, with 5 bases between. This CDR3 spans 13 amino acids. Germline-derived CDR1 and CDR2 are LNHDA and SQIVND (reference sequence). In nucleotides, the CDR3 is TGTGCCAGTAGTATAAACACGAACACTGAAGCTTTCTTT. Residues: CASSINTNTEAFF. Full variable domain (remainder filled in from reference TRBV19 and TRBJ1-1): DGGITQSPKYLFRKEGQNVTLSCEQNLNHDAMYWYRQDPGQGLRLIYYSQIVNDFQKGDIAEGYSVSREKKESFPLTVTSAQKNPTAFYLCASSINTNTEAFFGQGTRLTVV.

This clone was counted once. This sequence joins TRBV28 and TRBJ1-1; D uncertain. Between the trimmed V and J ends, which lost 5 bases and 4 bases, there was a span of 17 bases. The CDR3 contains 15 residues. Germline V CDR1 and CDR2: MDHEN, SYDVKM. The CDR3 sequence: CASSPSTVPRTEAFF. For the CDR3, the DNA is TGTGCCAGCAGTCCGTCCACGGTTCCTCGCACTGAAGCTTTCTTT.

The chain recombines TRBV10-3 with TRBJ2-4; D is ambiguous. The germline V gene has CDR1 ENHRY and CDR2 SYGVKD. The CDR3 has 15 amino acids. Deletions cut 1 base from V and 9 bases from J, with 16 bases between. CDR3 sequence reads: CAISEFTGPMGIQYF. CDR3 coding DNA: TGTGCCATCAGTGAGTTTACCGGTCCCATGGGCATTCAGTACTTC.

The chain couples TRBV5-1 to TRBJ2-3; D is ambiguous. The germline gives CDR1 SGHRS, CDR2 YFSETQ. V was cut by 5 bases and J by 4 bases, with 11 bases left in between. CDR3 size: 13 residues. DNA for the CDR3: TGCGCCAGCAGTTCGACACTGGCAGATACGCAGTATTTT. Amino acids: CASSSTLADTQYF. Full variable domain (rest looked up from reference TRBV5-1 and TRBJ2-3): KAGVTQTPRYLIKTRGQQVTLSCSPISGHRSVSWYQQTPGQGLQFLFEYFSETQRNKGNFPGRFSGRQFSNSRSEMNVSTLELGDSALYLCASSSTLADTQYFGPGTRLTVL.

J is TRBJ2-4 and V is TRBV19; D is tentatively TRBD1 or TRBD2 (5 bases each). CDR1 LNHDA and CDR2 SQIVND come from the germline V gene (reference sequence). V was shortened by 7 bases and J by 4 bases, with 14 bases between the two germline ends. The CDR3 spans 14 residues. For the CDR3, the DNA is TGTGCCAGTACCGGGGCGACCGAAAAAAACATTCAGTACTTC. Protein: CASTGATEKNIQYF.

The chain has TRBV24-1 and TRBJ2-1; D is undetermined. Trimming took off 7 bases at V and 0 bases at J, with 6 bases between the two ends. The CDR3 length is 13 residues. CDR1 KGHDR and CDR2 SFDVKD come from the germline V gene. CDR3 sequence reads: CATRSSSYNEQFF. The CDR3 DNA sequence: TGTGCCACCAGGTCTAGCTCCTACAATGAGCAGTTCTTC.

This chain links TRBV7-2 with TRBJ1-4, with a tentative D call TRBD1 (5 bases). V was shortened by 2 bases and J by 12 bases, with 7 bases between the two germline ends. The CDR3 is 11 amino acids. The V gene's germline CDR1 is SGHTA and CDR2 FQGNSA. The CDR3 DNA reads TGTGCCAGCAGCTTAATGGGGGAACTGTTTTTT. It yields the protein CASSLMGELFF. Looking up the rest from reference TRBV7-2 and TRBJ1-4 gives the full variable domain: GAGVSQSPSNKVTEKGKDVELRCDPISGHTALYWYRQSLGQGLEFLIYFQGNSAPDKSGLPSDRFSAERTGGSVSTLTIQRTQQEDSAVYLCASSLMGELFFGSGTQLSVL.

This sequence joins TRBV5-1 and TRBJ2-7, with 8 bases that match TRBD1. There are 13 residues in the CDR3. From germline, CDR1 is SGHRS and CDR2 YFSETQ. Trimming at V came to 4 bases and at J to 4 bases, leaving 4 bases not matched to a gene. CDR3 DNA sequence: TGCGCCAGCAGCCGGGACAGGCAATACGAGCAGTACTTC. It encodes CASSRDRQYEQYF.

The chain joins TRBV10-1 to TRBJ2-7; D uncertain. Trimming stripped 3 bases from V and 1 base from J, with 4 bases between. Germline lookup yields CDR1 WNHNN and CDR2 SYGVQD (reference sequence). The CDR3 totals 12 residues. The chain's CDR3 is CASSDGSYEQYF. The CDR3 DNA follows: TGCGCCAGCAGTGATGGTTCCTACGAGCAGTACTTC.

This clone was detected a few times. The CDR3 reads CASSQDLGGGWPQHF. CDR3 nucleotide sequence: TGTGCCAGCAGCCAAGATTTAGGGGGGGGATGGCCCCAGCATTTT. This chain connects TRBV4-2 to TRBJ1-5; maybe TRBD1 (6 bases). The germline gives CDR1 LGHNA, CDR2 YNFKEQ. The CDR3 is 15 amino acids. Trimming shortened V by 0 bases and J by 9 bases, and 15 bases separated the two germline ends.

CDR3 in DNA: TGTGCCAGCAGCTTAGTAGGGCTAGGAAATTCACCCCTCCACTTT. Protein sequence: CASSLVGLGNSPLHF. The chain recombines TRBV7-2 with TRBJ1-6; no clear D. V was cut by 1 base and J by 7 bases, with 11 bases left in between. The CDR3 covers 15 residues. Germline CDR1 is SGHTA and CDR2 is FQGNSA.

V and J are TRBV28 and TRBJ1-6, with 8 bases matching TRBD1. Looked up from germline, CDR1 is MDHEN and CDR2 is SYDVKM. Losses at the gene ends were 8 bases for V and 0 bases for J; bases not matched to a gene: 9. The CDR3 is 17 amino acids. CDR3 sequence reads: CASLDREYNSYNSPLHF. CDR3 DNA sequence: TGTGCCAGCCTGGACAGGGAGTATAACTCCTATAATTCACCCCTCCACTTT.

The chain links TRBV27 to TRBJ2-1, with 11 bases identical to TRBD1. The CDR3 consists of 15 residues. With V trimmed by 8 bases and J by 7 bases, 10 bases remained unmatched. Per the germline V gene, CDR1 is MNHEY and CDR2 is SMNVEV (reference sequence). The CDR3 bases are TGTGCCAGCTTTCGACCGGGACAGGGGGTAAATGAGCAGTTCTTC. Amino acids: CASFRPGQGVNEQFF.

This chain connects TRBV6-5 to TRBJ1-2; 8 positions match TRBD1. The CDR3 contains 15 residues. V was clipped by 7 bases and J by 8 bases; unmatched bases: 15. Germline CDR1 and CDR2: MNHEY and SVGAGI. CDR3: CASIRGPGQAHGYTF. The CDR3 region has the DNA TGTGCCAGCATAAGGGGTCCGGGACAGGCGCACGGCTACACCTTC.

The chain has TRBV6-5 and TRBJ2-1; 9 bases are a match to TRBD1. Trimming took 5 bases from V and 7 from J; bases not matched to a gene: 6. Germline V gene lookup returns CDR1 MNHEY and CDR2 SVGAGI. The CDR3 is made up of 14 amino acids. The CDR3 loop is CASSNRDRENEQFF. For the CDR3, the DNA is TGTGCCAGCAGTAACCGGGACAGGGAAAATGAGCAGTTCTTC.

CDR3 protein: CATSESTSGRREQYF. DNA for the CDR3: TGTGCCACCAGTGAATCGACTAGCGGGAGACGCGAGCAGTACTTC. The J gene is TRBJ2-7, the V gene TRBV24-1; 12 bases line up with TRBD2. Per the germline V gene, CDR1 is KGHDR and CDR2 is SFDVKD. The CDR3 extends over 15 amino acids. V shed 4 bases, J shed 6 bases, and the junction held 6 bases outside the gene matches.

This clone was seen a single time. The chain carries TRBV29-1 and TRBJ1-1, with D tentatively TRBD1 (5 bases). The CDR3 totals 13 residues. CDR1 and CDR2 (germline): SQVTM, ANQGSEA. Deletions cut 4 bases from V and 1 base from J, with 10 bases between. The CDR3 DNA reads TGCAGCGTTGGGAGCAGGGAGAACACTGAAGCTTTCTTT. Encoded protein: CSVGSRENTEAFF. Full variable domain (remainder filled in from reference TRBV29-1 and TRBJ1-1): SAVISQKPSRDICQRGTSLTIQCQVDSQVTMMFWYRQQPGQSLTLIATANQGSEATYESGFVIDKFPISRPNLTFSTLTVSNMSPEDSSIYLCSVGSRENTEAFFGQGTRLTVV.

This chain connects TRBV5-4 to TRBJ2-3; TRBD1 agrees at 7 bases. Trimming at V came to 3 bases and at J to 1 base, leaving 8 bases not matched to a gene. The CDR3 has 16 amino acids. Germline V CDR1 and CDR2: SGHNT, YYREEE (reference sequence). The CDR3 bases are TGTGCCAGCAGCTGGGTGACAGGGACACGCACAGATACGCAGTATTTT. It encodes CASSWVTGTRTDTQYF.